The rows below give T cell receptor beta chains drawn from one sample of a study of early T cells in non-severe SARS-CoV-2 infection. MiXCR, run by TCRdb on the 5' RACE reads, gives a single entry per CDR3 protein. The table shows roughly 57,000 distinct CDR3 sequences, with 9% to 15% occurring only once. The source was whole blood, collected at baseline. These receptors originate from an adult who was a healthcare worker with PCR-confirmed SARS-CoV-2 infection or an uninfected control (not recorded which). Both conserved end residues are part of each CDR3. A D gene is named only where the DNA matches it firmly. The size field is filled for only some rows; it gives once, few, many or a size class.

J gene: TRBJ2-7; V gene: TRBV12-3/TRBV12-4; D gene: TRBD2; clone size: few; CDR3 protein: CASSPPLLAGGSYEQYF; CDR3 DNA: TGTGCCAGCTCCCCCCCCCTACTAGCGGGAGGCAGCTACGAGCAGTACTTC
J gene: TRBJ2-1; V gene: TRBV19; D gene: TRBD2; clone size: few; CDR3 protein: CASSITSGAYNEQFF; CDR3 DNA: TGTGCCAGTAGTATCACTAGCGGGGCGTACAATGAGCAGTTCTTC
J gene: TRBJ2-3; V gene: TRBV6-6; D gene: TRBD2; clone size: few; CDR3 protein: CASSYGGSGRAEEYF; CDR3 DNA: TGTGCCAGCAGTTACGGGGGTAGCGGGAGGGCCGAGGAGTATTTT
J gene: TRBJ1-5; V gene: TRBV18; D gene: NA; clone size: few; CDR3 protein: CASSPGSANQPQHF; CDR3 DNA: TGTGCCAGCTCCCCAGGGTCAGCTAATCAGCCCCAGCATTTT
J gene: TRBJ1-1; V gene: TRBV29-1; D gene: TRBD1; clone size: NA; CDR3 protein: CSVLRQGNTEAFF; CDR3 DNA: TGCAGCGTTTTGAGACAGGGGAACACTGAAGCTTTCTTT
J gene: TRBJ1-4; V gene: TRBV28; D gene: TRBD1; clone size: NA; CDR3 protein: CASTRGQINEKLFF; CDR3 DNA: TGTGCCAGCACTCGGGGACAGATTAATGAAAAACTGTTTTTT
J gene: TRBJ2-1; V gene: TRBV11-2; D gene: TRBD2; clone size: many; CDR3 protein: CASSLVLTSGSSYNEQFF; CDR3 DNA: TGTGCCAGCAGCTTAGTCCTGACTAGCGGAAGCTCCTACAATGAGCAGTTCTTC
J gene: TRBJ2-7; V gene: TRBV7-2; D gene: TRBD1; clone size: NA; CDR3 protein: CASSLGQDVEQYF; CDR3 DNA: TGTGCCAGCAGCTTGGGACAGGACGTCGAGCAGTACTTC
J gene: TRBJ2-5; V gene: TRBV28; D gene: NA; clone size: NA; CDR3 protein: CASSYPPVLFHPQETQYF; CDR3 DNA: TGTGCCAGCAGTTACCCCCCGGTGCTCTTCCATCCCCAAGAGACCCAGTACTTC
J gene: TRBJ1-1; V gene: TRBV28; D gene: NA; clone size: few; CDR3 protein: CASSPGRTDTEAFF; CDR3 DNA: TGTGCCAGCAGTCCTGGACGGACGGACACTGAAGCTTTCTTT
J gene: TRBJ2-7; V gene: TRBV6-1; D gene: TRBD1; clone size: few; CDR3 protein: CASGTGQGYEQYF; CDR3 DNA: TGTGCCAGCGGTACGGGACAGGGATACGAGCAGTACTTC
J gene: TRBJ2-1; V gene: TRBV28; D gene: TRBD1; clone size: NA; CDR3 protein: CASSLSRDRVGNEQFF; CDR3 DNA: TGTGCCAGCAGTTTATCCCGGGACAGGGTCGGCAATGAGCAGTTCTTC
J gene: TRBJ2-7; V gene: TRBV5-4; D gene: TRBD2; clone size: many; CDR3 protein: CASSHGTSGAYEQYF; CDR3 DNA: TGTGCCAGCAGCCACGGGACTAGCGGGGCCTACGAGCAGTACTTC
J gene: TRBJ1-2; V gene: TRBV11-2; D gene: NA; clone size: many; CDR3 protein: CASRLVGDGGYTF; CDR3 DNA: TGTGCCAGCAGGCTTGTCGGGGACGGAGGCTACACCTTC
J gene: TRBJ2-1; V gene: TRBV7-3; D gene: NA; clone size: NA; CDR3 protein: CASRLAESYNEQFF; CDR3 DNA: TGTGCCAGCAGATTAGCGGAATCCTACAATGAGCAGTTCTTC
J gene: TRBJ2-3; V gene: TRBV6-6; D gene: NA; clone size: NA; CDR3 protein: CASSYEKTSTDTQYF; CDR3 DNA: TGTGCCAGCAGTTACGAGAAGACTAGCACAGATACGCAGTATTTT
J gene: TRBJ2-3; V gene: TRBV15; D gene: NA; clone size: NA; CDR3 protein: CATSRAPSAVTDTQYF; CDR3 DNA: TGTGCCACCAGCAGAGCCCCTAGCGCGGTCACAGATACGCAGTATTTT
J gene: TRBJ2-1; V gene: TRBV5-1; D gene: NA; clone size: few; CDR3 protein: CASSSPPGRYNEQFF; CDR3 DNA: TGCGCCAGCAGCTCTCCTCCCGGAAGATACAATGAGCAGTTCTTC
J gene: TRBJ2-3; V gene: TRBV6-4; D gene: TRBD2; clone size: many; CDR3 protein: CASSVAGEPADTQYF; CDR3 DNA: TGTGCCAGCAGTGTAGCGGGAGAACCCGCAGATACGCAGTATTTT
J gene: TRBJ2-1; V gene: TRBV28; D gene: TRBD2; clone size: NA; CDR3 protein: CASITSGGAVYSYNEQFF; CDR3 DNA: TGTGCCAGCATCACTAGCGGGGGCGCCGTCTATTCCTACAATGAGCAGTTCTTC
J gene: TRBJ1-6; V gene: TRBV6-6; D gene: NA; clone size: few; CDR3 protein: CASSYRSTENSPLHF; CDR3 DNA: TGTGCCAGCAGTTACAGGTCTACAGAAAATTCACCCCTCCACTTT
J gene: TRBJ2-1; V gene: TRBV20-1; D gene: TRBD2; clone size: NA; CDR3 protein: CSATFSSGRAQEQFF; CDR3 DNA: TGCAGTGCCACGTTCTCTAGCGGGAGGGCTCAAGAGCAGTTCTTC
J gene: TRBJ2-1; V gene: TRBV14; D gene: TRBD2; clone size: NA; CDR3 protein: CASSGLLAGGNNEQFF; CDR3 DNA: TGTGCCAGCAGCGGACTCCTAGCGGGGGGTAACAATGAGCAGTTCTTC
J gene: TRBJ1-1; V gene: TRBV7-2; D gene: TRBD1; clone size: NA; CDR3 protein: CASSLLAGQGSEAFF; CDR3 DNA: TGTGCCAGCAGCTTATTAGCGGGACAGGGGTCTGAAGCTTTCTTT
J gene: TRBJ2-3; V gene: TRBV7-9; D gene: NA; clone size: NA; CDR3 protein: CASSFVSVVFTDTQYF; CDR3 DNA: TGTGCCAGCAGCTTCGTGTCCGTGGTATTCACAGATACGCAGTATTTT
J gene: TRBJ2-1; V gene: TRBV19; D gene: NA; clone size: NA; CDR3 protein: CASSISPGPYNEQFF; CDR3 DNA: TGTGCCAGTAGTATATCCCCGGGACCCTACAATGAGCAGTTCTTC
J gene: TRBJ1-2; V gene: TRBV6-6; D gene: NA; clone size: few; CDR3 protein: CASGPDSYYGYTF; CDR3 DNA: TGTGCCAGTGGGCCGGACAGCTACTATGGCTACACCTTC
J gene: TRBJ2-7; V gene: TRBV7-9; D gene: TRBD1; clone size: many; CDR3 protein: CASSRQGNSVEQYF; CDR3 DNA: TGTGCCAGCAGCCGACAGGGAAATTCGGTCGAGCAGTACTTC
J gene: TRBJ2-2; V gene: TRBV2; D gene: NA; clone size: medium-sized; CDR3 protein: CASSVVGELFF; CDR3 DNA: TGTGCCAGCAGTGTGGTCGGGGAGCTGTTTTTT
J gene: TRBJ2-2; V gene: TRBV29-1; D gene: NA; clone size: many; CDR3 protein: CSARRGSPGELFF; CDR3 DNA: TGCAGCGCCCGCCGGGGCAGTCCCGGGGAGCTGTTTTTT
J gene: TRBJ2-5; V gene: TRBV3-1; D gene: TRBD2; clone size: many; CDR3 protein: CASSQALAGVMSRETQYF; CDR3 DNA: TGTGCCAGCAGCCAAGCACTAGCGGGAGTAATGTCCAGAGAGACCCAGTACTTC
J gene: TRBJ2-5; V gene: TRBV28; D gene: NA; clone size: NA; CDR3 protein: CASNRPHGQPQETQYF; CDR3 DNA: TGTGCCAGCAATCGACCCCACGGGCAGCCACAAGAGACCCAGTACTTC
J gene: TRBJ1-4; V gene: TRBV15; D gene: NA; clone size: few; CDR3 protein: CATSRSLDLGKLFF; CDR3 DNA: TGTGCCACCAGCAGATCACTTGATCTGGGAAAACTGTTTTTT
J gene: TRBJ1-5; V gene: TRBV6-2/TRBV6-3; D gene: NA; clone size: NA; CDR3 protein: CASGAGVSNQPQHF; CDR3 DNA: TGTGCCAGCGGGGCAGGGGTAAGCAATCAGCCCCAGCATTTT
J gene: TRBJ2-7; V gene: TRBV28; D gene: NA; clone size: many; CDR3 protein: CASSSVGTLGVEQYF; CDR3 DNA: TGTGCCAGCAGTTCGGTCGGGACACTGGGGGTCGAGCAGTACTTC
J gene: TRBJ2-1; V gene: TRBV4-2; D gene: NA; clone size: few; CDR3 protein: CASSQSDRDGDEQFF; CDR3 DNA: TGTGCCAGCAGCCAGAGCGACAGAGATGGAGATGAGCAGTTCTTC
J gene: TRBJ1-1; V gene: TRBV12-3/TRBV12-4; D gene: NA; clone size: NA; CDR3 protein: CASSLQWGTTEAFF; CDR3 DNA: TGTGCCAGCAGTTTACAGTGGGGAACAACTGAAGCTTTCTTT
J gene: TRBJ2-6; V gene: TRBV5-5; D gene: NA; clone size: many; CDR3 protein: CASSLGPASGANVLTF; CDR3 DNA: TGTGCCAGCAGCTTGGGTCCTGCCTCTGGGGCCAACGTCCTGACTTTC
J gene: TRBJ2-5; V gene: TRBV19; D gene: TRBD1; clone size: many; CDR3 protein: CASRDRVGETQYF; CDR3 DNA: TGTGCCAGTAGAGACAGGGTCGGGGAGACCCAGTACTTC
J gene: TRBJ2-1; V gene: TRBV11-2; D gene: NA; clone size: few; CDR3 protein: CASSLSPGLNEQFF; CDR3 DNA: TGTGCCAGCAGCTTATCCCCGGGCCTCAATGAGCAGTTCTTC
J gene: TRBJ2-2; V gene: TRBV19; D gene: NA; clone size: NA; CDR3 protein: CASSITGALTGELFF; CDR3 DNA: TGTGCCAGTAGTATTACGGGGGCGCTTACCGGGGAGCTGTTTTTT